What follows are 11 T cell receptor beta chains derived from one specimen sequenced in a study of vaccination effects on CD4 cells after COVID-19. Under the ViraFEST assay, PBMC were stimulated with viral peptide pools so that antigen-specific CD4+ T cells expanded. Sequencing was performed afterwards. Culture proceeded for approximately nine days, and CD4+ T cells were then isolated. Recipients of the vaccine had no prior SARS-CoV-2 infection and negative nucleocapsid antibodies. Sequenced by immunoSEQ multiplex PCR; TCRdb stores in-frame clones only, minus some. Among about 73,000 clones listed, around 81% were seen once. These receptors have no identified antigens. The specimen was CD4+ T cells from PBMCs cultured with SARS-CoV-2 spike peptides, collected before COVID-19 vaccination. The source is a human donor who received a COVID-19 vaccine.

This clone was observed a single time. The chain combines TRBV5-4 with TRBJ1-3; no clear D gene. Trimming stripped 1 base from V and 0 bases from J, with 8 bases between. The CDR3 consists of 15 residues. CDR1 SGHNT and CDR2 YYREEE come from the germline V gene (reference sequence). The CDR3 region has the DNA TGTGCCAGCAGCTTGAACTCCGGCTCTGGAAACACCATATATTTT. Its protein is CASSLNSGSGNTIYF.

The rearrangement uses TRBV2 and TRBJ1-5; unclear D gene. The CDR3 has 15 residues. Germline values: CDR1 SNHLY, CDR2 FYNNEI. V lost 6 bases and J 1 base, leaving 13 bases between the germline ends. CDR3 sequence (DNA): TGTGCCAGCAGAACTGAGCTGGGAAGCAATCAGCCCCAGCATTTT. Amino acids: CASRTELGSNQPQHF.

J is TRBJ1-1 and V is TRBV6-4; D not certain. CDR1 and CDR2 (germline): MRHNA, SNTAGT. The CDR3 contains 14 residues. V lost 3 bases to trimming and J lost 1 base, with 9 bases between them. The CDR3 is CASSEERGNTEAFF. The CDR3 bases are TGTGCCAGCAGTGAGGAGCGGGGGAACACTGAAGCTTTCTTT.

The V and J genes are TRBV19 and TRBJ1-5; TRBD1 might be the D (5 bases). This CDR3 has 15 amino acids. The V end was cut by 3 bases, the J end by 5 bases, with 14 bases between. Per the germline V gene, CDR1 is LNHDA and CDR2 is SQIVND (reference sequence). CDR3 sequence: CASSISPQGDQPQHF. CDR3 in DNA: TGTGCCAGTAGTATTTCGCCCCAGGGAGATCAGCCCCAGCATTTT.

The V call is TRBV5-1, the J call TRBJ2-1, with 12 bases identical to TRBD2. The CDR3 loop spans 16 amino acids. The germline gives CDR1 SGHRS, CDR2 YFSETQ. V lost 4 bases and J lost 6; bases outside the gene matches: 8. Here the CDR3 DNA reads TGCGCCAGCAGCCCCGATCCTAGCGGGGGGGGCAATGAGCAGTTCTTC. Translated, it gives CASSPDPSGGGNEQFF.

This clone was detected a few times. The chain has TRBV6-2 or TRBV6-3 and TRBJ2-1, with 9 bases fitting TRBD2. Germline-derived CDR1 and CDR2 are MNHEY and SVGEGT. Trimming removed 4 bases from V and 3 bases from J; junction bases left unmatched: 19. CDR3 length: 20 amino acids. The CDR3 bases are TGTGCCAGCAGTTTTGTACAACTAGCAGCTTCTAGCGGGGACTACAATGAGCAGTTCTTC. This translates into CASSFVQLAASSGDYNEQFF.

This clone was counted once. The chain has TRBV7-9 and TRBJ2-5, with D hard to call. From germline, CDR1 is SEHNR and CDR2 FQNEAQ (reference sequence). There are 13 residues in the CDR3. Trimming left V 4 bases short and J 4 bases short, with 10 bases between. The CDR3 DNA sequence: TGTGCCAGCAGCTCCTCTAGGTCAGAGACCCAGTACTTC. It encodes CASSSSRSETQYF.

This chain uses TRBV28 with TRBJ1-3, with unresolved D. V was pared by 5 bases and J by 0 bases, with 8 bases between. This CDR3 contains 14 residues. CDR1 is MDHEN and CDR2 is SYDVKM in the germline V gene. The CDR3 region is CASSPDYSGNTIYF. In DNA form, the CDR3 reads TGTGCCAGCAGTCCGGACTACTCTGGAAACACCATATATTTT.

J is TRBJ2-7 and V is TRBV6-5; 7 positions match TRBD1. V gave up 5 bases and J gave up 6 bases; unmatched junction bases: 13. The CDR3 is 15 amino acids. Germline V gives CDR1 MNHEY, CDR2 SVGAGI. The CDR3 loop is CASSQSGQKFSEQYV. DNA of the CDR3: TGTGCCAGCAGTCAATCGGGACAGAAATTCTCCGAGCAGTACGTC.

This clone was seen only a few times. J is TRBJ2-1 and V is TRBV10-3, with 7 bases matching TRBD2. Per germline, CDR1 ENHRY and CDR2 SYGVKD. V trimming: 4 bases; J trimming: 10 bases; junction bases outside the gene matches: 10. This CDR3 has 14 amino acids. In DNA form, the CDR3 reads TGTGCCATCAGTGGGACGACTAGCCTGAACGAGCAGTTCTTC. Its protein is CAISGTTSLNEQFF.

This chain connects TRBV19 to TRBJ1-1, with 8 bases aligning to TRBD1. V gave up 6 bases and J gave up 1 base; unmatched junction bases: 7. The V gene's germline CDR1 is LNHDA and CDR2 SQIVND (reference sequence). This CDR3 spans 15 amino acids. CDR3 DNA: TGTGCCAGTAGGCGGGGGACAGGCGGGAACACTGAAGCTTTCTTT. It codes for CASRRGTGGNTEAFF. Looking up the rest from reference TRBV19 and TRBJ1-1 gives the full variable domain: DGGITQSPKYLFRKEGQNVTLSCEQNLNHDAMYWYRQDPGQGLRLIYYSQIVNDFQKGDIAEGYSVSREKKESFPLTVTSAQKNPTAFYLCASRRGTGGNTEAFFGQGTRLTVV.